This T cell receptor (beta chain) was retrieved from a study of blood T cell repertoires in COVID-19. Germline V gene data show CDR1 as MDHEN and CDR2 as SYDVKM. The V and J ends lost 10 bases and 2 bases, in that order; junction bases with no gene match: 7. This CDR3 spans 13 amino acids. In the original processing: Researchers report that nucleated cell counts were estimated from reference gene primer amplification. TCRdb's table, derived via immunoSEQ multiplex PCR, lists solely in-frame clones and lacks some. Clone size and the V and J calls come from that table; the DNA yielded D and trimming. The data hold 360,000 or so clones, with roughly 90% observed a single time.

The TCR was taken from a woman in her 30s who had been exposed to COVID-19. This chain links TRBV28 with TRBJ2-7; TRBD2 agrees at 8 bases. Input material: PBMCs or T cells enriched from blood (not recorded which). CDR3 bases: TGTGCCACCCTAGCGGGTTCCCCCTACGAGCAGTACTTC. Residues: CATLAGSPYEQYF.